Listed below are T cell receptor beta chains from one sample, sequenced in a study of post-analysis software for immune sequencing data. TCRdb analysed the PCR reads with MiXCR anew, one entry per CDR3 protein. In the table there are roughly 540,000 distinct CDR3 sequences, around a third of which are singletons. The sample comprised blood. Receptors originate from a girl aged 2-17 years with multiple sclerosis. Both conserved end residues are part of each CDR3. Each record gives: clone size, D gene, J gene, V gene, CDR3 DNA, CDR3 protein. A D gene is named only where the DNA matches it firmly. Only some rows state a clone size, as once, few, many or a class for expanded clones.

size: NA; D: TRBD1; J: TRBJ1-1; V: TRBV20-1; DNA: TGCAGTGCCGTCGGACAGGGAATCACTGAAGCTTTCTTT; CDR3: CSAVGQGITEAFF
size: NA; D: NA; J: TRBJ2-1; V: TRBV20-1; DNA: TGCAGTGCTAGGCCCCCCTACAGCTACAATGAGCAGTTCTTC; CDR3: CSARPPYSYNEQFF
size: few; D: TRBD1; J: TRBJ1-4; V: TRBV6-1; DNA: TGTGCCAGCATCAAGGGCGGGACAGGGCCCCAGGAACTGTTTTTT; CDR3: CASIKGGTGPQELFF
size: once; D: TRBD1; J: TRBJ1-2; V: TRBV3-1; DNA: TGTGCCAGCAGCGACGGGACAGCTGTCGACTATGGCTACACCTTC; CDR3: CASSDGTAVDYGYTF
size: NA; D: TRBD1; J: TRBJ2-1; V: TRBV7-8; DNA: TGTGCCAGCGGCAACCGGGACAGTGCCTACAATGAGCAGTTCTTC; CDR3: CASGNRDSAYNEQFF
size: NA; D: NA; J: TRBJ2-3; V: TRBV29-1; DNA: TGCAGCGTCGGTTTTGGCACAGATACGCAGTATTTT; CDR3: CSVGFGTDTQYF
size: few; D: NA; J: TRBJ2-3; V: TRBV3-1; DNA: TGTGCCAGCAGCCAAGGGCGCCCTGGGACAGATACGCAGTATTTT; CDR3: CASSQGRPGTDTQYF
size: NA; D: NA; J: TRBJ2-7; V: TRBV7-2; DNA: TGTGCCAGCAGCGAATCCGGGACACTCTCCTACGAGCAGTACTTC; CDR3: CASSESGTLSYEQYF
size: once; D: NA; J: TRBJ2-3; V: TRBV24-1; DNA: TGTGCCACCAGTGATTTAATCGTAGGCACAGATACGCAGTATTTT; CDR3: CATSDLIVGTDTQYF
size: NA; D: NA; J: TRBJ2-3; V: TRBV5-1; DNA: TGCGCCAGCAGCGCTTACACAGATACGCAGTATTTT; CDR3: CASSAYTDTQYF
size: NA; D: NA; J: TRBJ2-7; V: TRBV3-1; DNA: TGTGCCAGCAGCCAAGACGAGCAGTACTTC; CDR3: CASSQDEQYF
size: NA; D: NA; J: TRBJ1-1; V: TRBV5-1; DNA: TGCGCCAGCGGTATGGCAGGAGGGAGGAACACTGAAGCTTTCTTT; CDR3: CASGMAGGRNTEAFF
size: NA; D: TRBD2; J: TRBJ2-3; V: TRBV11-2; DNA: TGTGCCAGCAGCGCGGGGGTGCCAGATACGCAGTATTTT; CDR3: CASSAGVPDTQYF
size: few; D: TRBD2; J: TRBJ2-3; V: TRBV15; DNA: TGTGCCACCACAAAAGGACTAGCGGGGAGCACAGATACGCAGTATTTT; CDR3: CATTKGLAGSTDTQYF
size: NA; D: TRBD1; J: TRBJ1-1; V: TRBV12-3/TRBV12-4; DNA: TGTGCCAGCAGTTTACTCCTCCAGGGGGCAGTGGATGAAGCTTTCTTT; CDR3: CASSLLLQGAVDEAFF
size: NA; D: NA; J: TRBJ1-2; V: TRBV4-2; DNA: TGTGCCAGCAGCCAAGGGGAGATTAACTATGGCTACACCTTC; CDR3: CASSQGEINYGYTF
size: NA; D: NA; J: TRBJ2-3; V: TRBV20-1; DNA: TGCAGTGCTAGAGACCCGAATTCCGATACGCAGTATTTT; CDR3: CSARDPNSDTQYF